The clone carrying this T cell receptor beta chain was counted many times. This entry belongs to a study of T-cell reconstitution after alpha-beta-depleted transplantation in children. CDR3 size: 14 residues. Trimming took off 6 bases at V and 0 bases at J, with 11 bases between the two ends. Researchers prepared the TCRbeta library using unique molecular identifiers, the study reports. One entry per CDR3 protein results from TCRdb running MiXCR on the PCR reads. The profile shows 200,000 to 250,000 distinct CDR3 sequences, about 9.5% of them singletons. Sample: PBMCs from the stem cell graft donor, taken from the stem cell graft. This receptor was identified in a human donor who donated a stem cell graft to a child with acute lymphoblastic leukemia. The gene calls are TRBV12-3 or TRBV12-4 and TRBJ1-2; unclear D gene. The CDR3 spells CASSHTRTNYGYTF. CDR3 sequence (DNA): TGTGCCAGCAGCCACACCAGGACTAACTATGGCTACACCTTC.